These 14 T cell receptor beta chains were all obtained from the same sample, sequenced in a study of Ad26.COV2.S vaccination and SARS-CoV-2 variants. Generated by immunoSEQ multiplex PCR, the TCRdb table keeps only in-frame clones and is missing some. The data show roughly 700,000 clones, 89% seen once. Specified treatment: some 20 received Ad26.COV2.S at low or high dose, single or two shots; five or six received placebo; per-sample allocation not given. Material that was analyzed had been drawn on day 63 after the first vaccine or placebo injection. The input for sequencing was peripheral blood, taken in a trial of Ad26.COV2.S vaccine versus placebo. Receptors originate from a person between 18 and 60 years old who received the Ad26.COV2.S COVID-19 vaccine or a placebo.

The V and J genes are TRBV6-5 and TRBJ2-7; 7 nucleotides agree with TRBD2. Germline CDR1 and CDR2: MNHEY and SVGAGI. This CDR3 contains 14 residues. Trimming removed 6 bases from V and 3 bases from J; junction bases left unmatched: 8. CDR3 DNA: TGTGCCAGCAGGAAAACTAGCGCAGGCTACGAGCAGTACTTC. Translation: CASRKTSAGYEQYF.

CDR3 DNA: TGCGCCAGCAGCCAAGGTTTGGGTCCTCAGCCCCAGCATTTT. Protein product: CASSQGLGPQPQHF. The V and J genes are TRBV4-1 and TRBJ1-5; D not certain. The V gene's germline CDR1 is MGHRA and CDR2 YSYEKL. This CDR3 spans 14 amino acids. The V end lost 1 base, the J end lost 6 bases, and 10 bases lay between the germline ends.

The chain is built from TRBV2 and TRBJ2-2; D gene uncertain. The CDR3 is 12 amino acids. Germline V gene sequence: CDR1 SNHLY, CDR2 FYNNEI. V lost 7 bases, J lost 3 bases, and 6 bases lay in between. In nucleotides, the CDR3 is TGTGCCAGCACGACCGACACCGGGGAGCTGTTTTTT. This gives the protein CASTTDTGELFF.

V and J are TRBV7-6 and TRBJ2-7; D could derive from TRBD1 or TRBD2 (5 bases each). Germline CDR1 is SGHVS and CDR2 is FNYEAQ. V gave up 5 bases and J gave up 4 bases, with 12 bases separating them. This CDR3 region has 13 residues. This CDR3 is CASSDVGGYEQYF. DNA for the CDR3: TGTGCCAGCAGCGACGTTGGGGGTTACGAGCAGTACTTC.

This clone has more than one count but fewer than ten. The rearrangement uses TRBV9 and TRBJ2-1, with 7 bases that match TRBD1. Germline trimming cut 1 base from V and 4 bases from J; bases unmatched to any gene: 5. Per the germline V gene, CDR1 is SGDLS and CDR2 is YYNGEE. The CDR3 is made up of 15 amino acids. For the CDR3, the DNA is TGTGCCAGCAGCGTAAGGCAGGGGGAGTACAATGAGCAGTTCTTC. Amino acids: CASSVRQGEYNEQFF.

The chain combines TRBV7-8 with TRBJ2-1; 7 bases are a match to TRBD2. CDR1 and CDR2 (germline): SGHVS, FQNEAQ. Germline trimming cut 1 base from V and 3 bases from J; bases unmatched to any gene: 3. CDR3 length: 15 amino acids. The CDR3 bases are TGTGCCAGCAGCTTAGGGGCGGGGGACTACAATGAGCAGTTCTTC. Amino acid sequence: CASSLGAGDYNEQFF.

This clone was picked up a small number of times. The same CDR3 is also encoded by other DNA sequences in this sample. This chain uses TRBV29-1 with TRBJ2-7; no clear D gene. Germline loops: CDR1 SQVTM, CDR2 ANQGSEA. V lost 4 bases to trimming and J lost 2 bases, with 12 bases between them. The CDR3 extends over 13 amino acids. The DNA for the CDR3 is TGCAGCGTTGGTGACGGAGAAACCTACGAGCAGTACTTC. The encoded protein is CSVGDGETYEQYF.

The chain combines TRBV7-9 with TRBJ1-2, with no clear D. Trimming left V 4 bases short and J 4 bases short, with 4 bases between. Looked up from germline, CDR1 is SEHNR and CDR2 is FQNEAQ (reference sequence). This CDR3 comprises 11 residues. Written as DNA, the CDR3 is TGTGCCAGCAGCTACGGCTATGGCTACACCTTC. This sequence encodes CASSYGYGYTF.

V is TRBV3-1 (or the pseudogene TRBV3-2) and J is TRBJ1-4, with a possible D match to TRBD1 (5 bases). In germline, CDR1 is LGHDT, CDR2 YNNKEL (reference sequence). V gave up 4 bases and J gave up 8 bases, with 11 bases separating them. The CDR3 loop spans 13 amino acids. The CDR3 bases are TGTGCCAGCAGCCGGGAGGGACGGGAAAAACTGTTTTTT. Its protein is CASSREGREKLFF.

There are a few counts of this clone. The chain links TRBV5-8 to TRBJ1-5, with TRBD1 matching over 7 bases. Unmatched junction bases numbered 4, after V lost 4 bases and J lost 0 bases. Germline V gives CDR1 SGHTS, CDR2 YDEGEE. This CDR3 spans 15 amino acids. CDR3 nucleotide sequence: TGTGCCAGCAGCACCGGACAGGTTAGCAATCAGCCCCAGCATTTT. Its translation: CASSTGQVSNQPQHF. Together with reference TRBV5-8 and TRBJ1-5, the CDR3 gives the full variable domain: EAGVTQSPTHLIKTRGQQATLRCSPISGHTSVYWYQQALGLGLQFLLWYDEGEERNRGNFPPRFSGRQFPNYSSELNVNALELEDSALYLCASSTGQVSNQPQHFGDGTRLSIL.

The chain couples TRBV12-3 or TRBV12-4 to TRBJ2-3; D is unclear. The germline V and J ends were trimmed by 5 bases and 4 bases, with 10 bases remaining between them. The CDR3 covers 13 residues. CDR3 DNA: TGTGCCAGCAGTCGAACACGGGCAGATACGCAGTATTTT. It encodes CASSRTRADTQYF.

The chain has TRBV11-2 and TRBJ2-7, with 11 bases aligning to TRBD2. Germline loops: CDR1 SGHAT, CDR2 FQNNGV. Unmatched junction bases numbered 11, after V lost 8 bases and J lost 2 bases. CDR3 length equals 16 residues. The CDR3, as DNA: TGTGCCAGCGGACGACTAGCGGGAAAAATACCCTACGAGCAGTACTTC. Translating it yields CASGRLAGKIPYEQYF. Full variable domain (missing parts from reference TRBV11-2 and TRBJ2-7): EAGVAQSPRYKIIEKRQSVAFWCNPISGHATLYWYQQILGQGPKLLIQFQNNGVVDDSQLPKDRFSAERLKGVDSTLKIQPAKLEDSAVYLCASGRLAGKIPYEQYFGPGTRLTVT.

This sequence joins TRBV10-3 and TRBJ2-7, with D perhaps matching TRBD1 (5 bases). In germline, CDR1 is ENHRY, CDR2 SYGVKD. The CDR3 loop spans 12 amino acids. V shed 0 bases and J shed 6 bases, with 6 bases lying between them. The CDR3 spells CAISESRGEQYF. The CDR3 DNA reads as TGTGCCATCAGTGAGTCAAGGGGCGAGCAGTACTTC.

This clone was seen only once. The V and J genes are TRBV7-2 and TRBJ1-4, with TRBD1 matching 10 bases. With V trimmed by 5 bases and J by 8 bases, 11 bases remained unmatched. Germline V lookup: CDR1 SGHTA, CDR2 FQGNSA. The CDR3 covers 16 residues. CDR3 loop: CASSPIHGQGGEKLFF. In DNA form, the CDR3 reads TGTGCCAGCAGCCCAATACACGGACAGGGGGGGGAAAAACTGTTTTTT.